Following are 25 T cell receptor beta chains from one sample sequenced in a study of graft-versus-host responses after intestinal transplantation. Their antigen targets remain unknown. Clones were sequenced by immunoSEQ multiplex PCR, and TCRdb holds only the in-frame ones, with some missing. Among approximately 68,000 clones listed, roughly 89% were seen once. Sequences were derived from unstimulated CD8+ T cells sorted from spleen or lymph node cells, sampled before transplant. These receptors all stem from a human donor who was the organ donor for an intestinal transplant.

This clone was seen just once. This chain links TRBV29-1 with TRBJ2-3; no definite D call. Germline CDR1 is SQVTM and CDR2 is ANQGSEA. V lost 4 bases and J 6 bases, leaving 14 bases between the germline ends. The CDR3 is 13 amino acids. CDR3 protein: CSVANYLIDTQYF. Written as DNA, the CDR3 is TGCAGCGTTGCAAACTACCTGATCGATACGCAGTATTTT.

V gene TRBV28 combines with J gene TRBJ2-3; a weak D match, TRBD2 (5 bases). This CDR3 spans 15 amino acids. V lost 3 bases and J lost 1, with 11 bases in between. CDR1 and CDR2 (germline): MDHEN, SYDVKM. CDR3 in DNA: TGTGCCAGCAGTTTGGAGGCAAGTCGCACAGATACGCAGTATTTT. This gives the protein CASSLEASRTDTQYF.

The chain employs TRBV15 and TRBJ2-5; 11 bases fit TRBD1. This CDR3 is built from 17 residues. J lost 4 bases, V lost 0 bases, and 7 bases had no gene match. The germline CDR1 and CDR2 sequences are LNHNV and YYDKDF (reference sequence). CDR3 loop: CATSRDRRTGGGETQYF. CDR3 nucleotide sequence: TGTGCCACCAGCAGAGATCGCAGGACAGGGGGCGGAGAGACCCAGTACTTC.

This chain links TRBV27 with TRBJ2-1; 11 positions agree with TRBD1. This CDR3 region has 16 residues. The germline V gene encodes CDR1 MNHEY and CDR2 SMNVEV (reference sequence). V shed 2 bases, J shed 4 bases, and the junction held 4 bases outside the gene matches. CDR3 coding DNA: TGTGCCAGCAGTTTAGGGACAGGGGGAGGTTACAATGAGCAGTTCTTC. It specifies CASSLGTGGGYNEQFF.

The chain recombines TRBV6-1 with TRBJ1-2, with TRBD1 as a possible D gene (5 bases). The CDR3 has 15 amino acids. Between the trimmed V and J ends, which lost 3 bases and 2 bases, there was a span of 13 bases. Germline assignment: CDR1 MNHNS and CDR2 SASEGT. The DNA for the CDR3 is TGTGCCAGCAGTGATTGGGGGGTCGAGAACTATGGCTACACCTTC. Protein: CASSDWGVENYGYTF.

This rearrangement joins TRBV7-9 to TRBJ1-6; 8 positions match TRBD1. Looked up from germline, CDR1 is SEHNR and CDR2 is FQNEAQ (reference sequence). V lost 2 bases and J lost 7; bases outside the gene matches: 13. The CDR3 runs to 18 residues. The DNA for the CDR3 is TGTGCCAGCAGCTTAATGGGGACAGGAATTGGGGACAATTCACCCCTCCACTTT. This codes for CASSLMGTGIGDNSPLHF.

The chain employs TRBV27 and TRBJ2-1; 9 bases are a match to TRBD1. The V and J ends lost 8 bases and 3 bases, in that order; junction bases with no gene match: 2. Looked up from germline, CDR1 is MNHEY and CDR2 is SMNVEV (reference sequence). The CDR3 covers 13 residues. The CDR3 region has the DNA TGTGCCAGCCGGGACAGGGACTACAATGAGCAGTTCTTC. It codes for CASRDRDYNEQFF.

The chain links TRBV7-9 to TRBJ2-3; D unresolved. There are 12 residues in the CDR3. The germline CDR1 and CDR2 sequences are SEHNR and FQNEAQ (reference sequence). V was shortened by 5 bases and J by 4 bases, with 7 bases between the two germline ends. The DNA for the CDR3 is TGTGCCAGCAGCCCATTCCCAGATACGCAGTATTTT. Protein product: CASSPFPDTQYF.

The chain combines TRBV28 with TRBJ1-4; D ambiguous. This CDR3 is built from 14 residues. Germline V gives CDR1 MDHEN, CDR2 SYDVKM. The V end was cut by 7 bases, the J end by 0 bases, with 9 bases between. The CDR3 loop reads CASTEHATNEKLFF. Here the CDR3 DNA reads TGTGCCAGCACCGAGCACGCAACTAATGAAAAACTGTTTTTT.

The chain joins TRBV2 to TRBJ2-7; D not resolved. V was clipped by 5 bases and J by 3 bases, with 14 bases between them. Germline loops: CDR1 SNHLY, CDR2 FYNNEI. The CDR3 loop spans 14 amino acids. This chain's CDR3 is CASSSTVSLYEQYV. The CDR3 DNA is TGTGCCAGCAGTTCTACAGTGTCCCTCTACGAGCAGTACGTC.

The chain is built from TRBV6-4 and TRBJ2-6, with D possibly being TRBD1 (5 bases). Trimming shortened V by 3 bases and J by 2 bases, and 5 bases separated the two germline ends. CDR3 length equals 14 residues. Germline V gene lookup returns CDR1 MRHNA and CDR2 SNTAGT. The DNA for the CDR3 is TGTGCCAGCAGTGAAGGGGCTGGGGCCAACGTCCTGACTTTC. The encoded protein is CASSEGAGANVLTF.

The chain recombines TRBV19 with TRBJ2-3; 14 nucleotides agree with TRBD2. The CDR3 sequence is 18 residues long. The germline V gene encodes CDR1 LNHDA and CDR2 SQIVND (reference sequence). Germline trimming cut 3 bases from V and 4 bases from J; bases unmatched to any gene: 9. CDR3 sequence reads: CASSIDRTSGGIADTQYF. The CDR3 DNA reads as TGTGCCAGTAGTATCGACCGGACTAGCGGGGGGATCGCAGATACGCAGTATTTT. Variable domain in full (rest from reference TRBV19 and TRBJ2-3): DGGITQSPKYLFRKEGQNVTLSCEQNLNHDAMYWYRQDPGQGLRLIYYSQIVNDFQKGDIAEGYSVSREKKESFPLTVTSAQKNPTAFYLCASSIDRTSGGIADTQYFGPGTRLTVL.

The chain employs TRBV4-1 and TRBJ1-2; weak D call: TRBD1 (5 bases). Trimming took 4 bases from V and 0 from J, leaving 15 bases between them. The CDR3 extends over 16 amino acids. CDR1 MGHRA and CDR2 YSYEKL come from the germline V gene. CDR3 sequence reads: CASSRVQGLPNYGYTF. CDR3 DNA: TGCGCCAGCAGCCGAGTCCAGGGCCTTCCTAACTATGGCTACACCTTC.

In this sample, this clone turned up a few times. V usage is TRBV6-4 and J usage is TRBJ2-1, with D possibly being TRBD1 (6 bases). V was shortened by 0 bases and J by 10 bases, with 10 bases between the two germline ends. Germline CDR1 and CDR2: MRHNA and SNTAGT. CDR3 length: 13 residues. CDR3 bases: TGTGCCAGCAGTGACTCTCCCGACAGGGAGCAGTTCTTC. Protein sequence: CASSDSPDREQFF.

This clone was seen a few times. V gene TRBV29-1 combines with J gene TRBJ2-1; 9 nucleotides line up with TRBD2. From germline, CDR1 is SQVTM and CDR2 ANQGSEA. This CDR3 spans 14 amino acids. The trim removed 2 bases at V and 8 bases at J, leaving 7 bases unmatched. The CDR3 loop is CSVERLAGRYEQFF. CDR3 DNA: TGCAGCGTTGAAAGGCTAGCGGGGCGGTATGAGCAGTTCTTC.

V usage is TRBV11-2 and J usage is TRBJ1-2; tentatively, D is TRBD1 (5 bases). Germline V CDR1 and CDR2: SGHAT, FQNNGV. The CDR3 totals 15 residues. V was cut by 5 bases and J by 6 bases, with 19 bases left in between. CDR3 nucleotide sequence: TGTGCCAGCAGCCCATCCCCCGGCAGGGTCGATGGCTACACCTTC. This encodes CASSPSPGRVDGYTF.

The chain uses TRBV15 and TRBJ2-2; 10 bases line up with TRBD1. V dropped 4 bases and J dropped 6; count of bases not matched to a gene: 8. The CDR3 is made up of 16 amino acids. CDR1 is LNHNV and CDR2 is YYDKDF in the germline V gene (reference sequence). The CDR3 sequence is CATSNSGTGVAGELFF. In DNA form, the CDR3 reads TGTGCCACCAGCAATTCCGGGACAGGGGTAGCCGGGGAGCTGTTTTTT.

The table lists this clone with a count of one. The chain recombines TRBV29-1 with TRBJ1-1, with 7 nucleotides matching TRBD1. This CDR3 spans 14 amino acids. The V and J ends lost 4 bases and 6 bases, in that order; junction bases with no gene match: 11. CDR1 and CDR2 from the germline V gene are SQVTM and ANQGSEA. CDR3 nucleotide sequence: TGCAGCGTTGGCGGGACAGTCCGCATCTCTGAAGCTTTCTTT. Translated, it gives CSVGGTVRISEAFF.

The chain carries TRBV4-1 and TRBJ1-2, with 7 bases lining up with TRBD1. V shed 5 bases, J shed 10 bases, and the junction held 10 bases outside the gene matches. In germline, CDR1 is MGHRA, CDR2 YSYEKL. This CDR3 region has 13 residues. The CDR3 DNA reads TGCGCCAGCAGCTCACGACAGGGTCTGGACTACACCTTC. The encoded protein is CASSSRQGLDYTF.

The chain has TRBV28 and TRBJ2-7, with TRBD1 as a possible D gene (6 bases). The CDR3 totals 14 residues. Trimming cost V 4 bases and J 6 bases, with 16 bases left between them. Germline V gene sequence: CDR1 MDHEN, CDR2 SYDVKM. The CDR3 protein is CASSWSRRTAEQYV. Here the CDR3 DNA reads TGTGCCAGCAGTTGGTCACGCCGGACAGCCGAGCAGTACGTC.

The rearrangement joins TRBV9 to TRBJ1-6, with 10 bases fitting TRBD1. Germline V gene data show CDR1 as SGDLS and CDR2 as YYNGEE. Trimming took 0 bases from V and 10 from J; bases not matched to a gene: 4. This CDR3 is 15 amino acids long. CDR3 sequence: CASSVAGTGVSPLHF. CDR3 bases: TGTGCCAGCAGCGTAGCGGGGACAGGGGTCTCACCCCTCCACTTT.

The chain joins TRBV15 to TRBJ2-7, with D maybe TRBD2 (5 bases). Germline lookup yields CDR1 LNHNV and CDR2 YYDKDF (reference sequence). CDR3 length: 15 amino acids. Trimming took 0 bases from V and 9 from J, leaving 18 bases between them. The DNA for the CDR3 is TGTGCCACCAGCAGAGAGCGCGGGTTAGGGTTGTGGCAGTACGTC. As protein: CATSRERGLGLWQYV.

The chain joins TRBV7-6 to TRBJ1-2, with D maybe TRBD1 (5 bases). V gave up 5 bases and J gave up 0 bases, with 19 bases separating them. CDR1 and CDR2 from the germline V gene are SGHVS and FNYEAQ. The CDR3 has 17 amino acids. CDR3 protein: CASSPSPGWGSNYGYTF. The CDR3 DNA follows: TGTGCCAGCAGCCCATCCCCAGGTTGGGGCTCTAACTATGGCTACACCTTC.

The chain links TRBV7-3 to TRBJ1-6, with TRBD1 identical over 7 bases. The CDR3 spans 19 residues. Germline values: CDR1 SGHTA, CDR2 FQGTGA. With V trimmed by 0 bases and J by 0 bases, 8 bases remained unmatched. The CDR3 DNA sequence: TGTGCCAGCAGCTTAACTGGGGGACAGTGGAGCTCCTATAATTCACCCCTCCACTTT. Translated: CASSLTGGQWSSYNSPLHF.

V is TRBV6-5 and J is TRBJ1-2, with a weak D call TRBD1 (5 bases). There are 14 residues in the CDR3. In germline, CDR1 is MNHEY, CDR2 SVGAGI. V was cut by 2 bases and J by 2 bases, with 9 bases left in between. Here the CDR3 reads CASSYTGGNYGYTF. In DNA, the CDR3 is TGTGCCAGCAGTTACACAGGAGGGAACTATGGCTACACCTTC.